This T cell receptor (beta chain) was sequenced during a study of patients and donors after allogeneic stem cell transplantation. MiXCR, run by TCRdb on the RT-PCR reads, gives a single entry per CDR3 protein. The sample holds some 880,000 distinct CDR3 sequences, 15% to 20% seen once. V was clipped by 7 bases and J by 2 bases, with 15 bases between them. CDR3 length equals 15 residues. Germline CDR1 and CDR2: MNHEY and SMNVEV (reference sequence). The sample taken for sequencing was blood, either unsorted or a sorted T cell fraction (not recorded which). The sequence derives from a human donor who was either an allogeneic HSCT recipient or a stem cell or donor lymphocyte infusion donor (not recorded which). It is not recorded whose cells these are; they may come from a transplant donor. J is TRBJ1-3 and V is TRBV27; maybe TRBD1 (5 bases). The CDR3 spells CASTKRRGTGNTIYF. CDR3 coding DNA: TGTGCCAGCACTAAAAGGCGGGGGACTGGAAACACCATATATTTT.